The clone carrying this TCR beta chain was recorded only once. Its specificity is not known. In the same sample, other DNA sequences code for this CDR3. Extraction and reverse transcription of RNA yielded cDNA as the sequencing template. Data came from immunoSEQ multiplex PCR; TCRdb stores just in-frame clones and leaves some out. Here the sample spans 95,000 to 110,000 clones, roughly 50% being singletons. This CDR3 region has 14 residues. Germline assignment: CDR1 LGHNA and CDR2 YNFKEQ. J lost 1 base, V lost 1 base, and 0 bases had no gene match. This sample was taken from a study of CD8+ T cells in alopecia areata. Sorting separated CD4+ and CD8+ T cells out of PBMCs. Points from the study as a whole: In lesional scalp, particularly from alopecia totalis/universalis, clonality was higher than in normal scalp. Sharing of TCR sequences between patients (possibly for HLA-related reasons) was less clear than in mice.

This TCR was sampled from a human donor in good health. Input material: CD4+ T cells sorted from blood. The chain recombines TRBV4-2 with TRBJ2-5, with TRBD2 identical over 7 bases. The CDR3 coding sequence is TGTGCCAGCAGCCAAGCGGGGGGCCAAGAGACCCAGTACTTC. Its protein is CASSQAGGQETQYF.